This passage covers 28 T cell receptor beta chains from one sample sequenced in a study of cytomegalovirus exposure and HLA in healthy donors. The repertoire was sequenced with immunoSEQ multiplex PCR; TCRdb's copy has only in-frame clones and lacks some. The repertoire has about 74,000 clones, 94% of them found once; the top ten carry approximately 2%. Material: PBMCs. These receptor sequences come from a young woman in good health and CMV-seropositive.

This chain uses TRBV25-1 with TRBJ1-5; 8 bases map to TRBD1. The V gene's germline CDR1 is MGHDK and CDR2 SYGVNS. The CDR3 has 14 amino acids. V lost 3 bases, J lost 3 bases, and 1 base stayed unmatched. CDR3 region: CASSDRGPNQPQHF. Here the CDR3 DNA reads TGTGCCAGCAGTGACAGGGGGCCCAATCAGCCCCAGCATTTT.

The chain uses TRBV5-1 and TRBJ2-7; 9 bases line up with TRBD1. V lost 4 bases, J lost 3 bases, and 5 bases stayed unmatched. Germline V lookup: CDR1 SGHRS, CDR2 YFSETQ. This CDR3 has 14 residues. CDR3 sequence reads: CASSLDRGNYEQYF. CDR3 in DNA: TGCGCCAGCAGCCTTGACAGGGGGAACTACGAGCAGTACTTC.

The rearrangement joins TRBV4-2 to TRBJ1-1; TRBD1 might be the D (6 bases). Trimming shortened V by 0 bases and J by 5 bases, and 13 bases separated the two germline ends. The CDR3 runs to 15 residues. Germline lookup yields CDR1 LGHNA and CDR2 YNFKEQ. CDR3 in amino acids: CASSQESDSLTEAFF. The CDR3 nucleotides are TGTGCCAGCAGCCAAGAGTCGGACAGTCTAACTGAAGCTTTCTTT.

The genes are TRBV21-1 and TRBJ2-1; no DNA check was done on the table's D call, TRBD2. TRBV21-1 is a pseudogene. The CDR3 has 13 residues. CDR3 bases: TGTGCCAGCGAGCGGGAGAAGGGCAATGAGCAGTTCTTC. It codes for CASEREKGNEQFF.

The rearrangement uses TRBV6-5 and TRBJ2-2; tentative D call: TRBD2 (5 bases). The CDR3 sequence is 14 residues long. V lost 0 bases, J lost 4 bases, and 6 bases lay in between. CDR1 and CDR2 (germline): MNHEY, SVGAGI. In DNA, the CDR3 is TGTGCCAGCAGTTACTCGGCGGGCACCGGGGAGCTGTTTTTT. Translation: CASSYSAGTGELFF.

The gene calls are TRBV2 and TRBJ2-3; no clear D. CDR1 SNHLY and CDR2 FYNNEI come from the germline V gene. The CDR3 has 13 amino acids. The ends were cut back, 7 bases at V and 2 bases at J, with 10 bases in the middle. This CDR3 reads CASIPDHTDTQYF. CDR3 bases: TGTGCCAGCATCCCAGATCACACAGATACGCAGTATTTT.

The V call is TRBV6-1, the J call TRBJ1-1, with TRBD1 as a possible D gene (6 bases). The germline V gene encodes CDR1 MNHNS and CDR2 SASEGT. The CDR3 has 14 residues. Between the trimmed V and J ends, which lost 3 bases and 3 bases, there was a span of 11 bases. The CDR3 region is CASSEESGDTEAFF. The CDR3 DNA reads TGTGCCAGCAGTGAGGAATCAGGGGACACTGAAGCTTTCTTT.

V gene TRBV7-3 combines with J gene TRBJ2-7; D is unresolved. Germline values: CDR1 SGHTA, CDR2 FQGTGA. The CDR3 totals 14 residues. V was clipped by 5 bases and J by 4 bases, with 15 bases between them. CDR3 sequence (DNA): TGTGCCAGCAGCCTACTCCCTCTAAGTTACGAGCAGTACTTC. Its protein product is CASSLLPLSYEQYF.

In DNA, the CDR3 is TGTGCCAGCAGGGCCTCAGGGGCGGCACCGAACACCGGGGAGCTGTTTTTT. Translated, it gives CASRASGAAPNTGELFF. The V and J genes are TRBV27 and TRBJ2-2, with TRBD1 as a possible D gene (6 bases). This CDR3 region has 17 residues. Germline V gene lookup returns CDR1 MNHEY and CDR2 SMNVEV (reference sequence). The V gene lost 6 bases and the J gene lost 0 bases, with 17 bases spanning the gap.

The chain has TRBV9 and TRBJ2-7, with 8 bases aligning to TRBD2. After removal of 4 bases from V and 0 bases from J, the junction contained 9 bases not matched to a gene. The CDR3 loop spans 16 amino acids. CDR1 is SGDLS and CDR2 is YYNGEE in the germline V gene. The CDR3 protein is CASSPSSSGASYEQYF. The CDR3 DNA reads as TGTGCCAGCAGCCCCTCGAGTAGCGGGGCCTCCTACGAGCAGTACTTC.

V usage is TRBV7-9 and J usage is TRBJ1-2, with D possibly matching TRBD1 (5 bases). The length of the CDR3 is 16 residues. V gave up 6 bases and J gave up 3 bases, with 20 bases separating them. Germline-derived CDR1 and CDR2 are SEHNR and FQNEAQ (reference sequence). The CDR3 DNA sequence: TGTGCCAGCAGGACGGGACTTAAAGGATCTTACTATGGCTACACCTTC. It codes for CASRTGLKGSYYGYTF.

V usage is TRBV27 and J usage is TRBJ2-7, with D possibly matching TRBD1 (6 bases). Germline CDR1 MNHEY, CDR2 SMNVEV (reference sequence). This CDR3 has 14 residues. V gave up 4 bases and J gave up 3 bases, with 13 bases separating them. The CDR3 nucleotides are TGTGCCAGCAGTTCCGGGACATTCGGCTACGAGCAGTACTTC. This sequence encodes CASSSGTFGYEQYF.

This clone was observed once. V usage is TRBV7-6 and J usage is TRBJ2-3, with 9 bases that match TRBD2. This CDR3 is 16 amino acids long. V lost 1 base to trimming and J lost 6 bases; unmatched junction nucleotides: 8. Germline loops: CDR1 SGHVS, CDR2 FNYEAQ. The CDR3 is CASSLEGFSGGDTQYF. In nucleotides, the CDR3 is TGTGCCAGCAGCTTAGAAGGGTTTAGCGGGGGTGATACGCAGTATTTT.

The chain employs TRBV4-2 and TRBJ1-5, with D possibly matching TRBD1 (5 bases). Trimming left V 0 bases short and J 2 bases short, with 11 bases between. Germline V gene sequence: CDR1 LGHNA, CDR2 YNFKEQ. CDR3 length: 16 residues. CDR3 sequence (DNA): TGTGCCAGCAGCCAAGAGGCGGGGGAGGGCAATCAGCCCCAGCATTTT. Translating gives CASSQEAGEGNQPQHF.

This chain joins TRBV19 and TRBJ2-3; no definite D call. CDR3 length: 12 residues. The V end lost 3 bases, the J end lost 6 bases, and 7 bases lay between the germline ends. From germline, CDR1 is LNHDA and CDR2 SQIVND (reference sequence). The CDR3 DNA reads as TGTGCCAGTAGTATGGTCGGGGATACGCAGTATTTT. Residues: CASSMVGDTQYF.

The J gene is TRBJ1-1, the V gene TRBV19; 7 positions agree with TRBD1. In germline, CDR1 is LNHDA, CDR2 SQIVND (reference sequence). V shed 5 bases, J shed 4 bases, and the junction held 7 bases outside the gene matches. This CDR3 contains 14 residues. CDR3 residues: CASSFRDSGTEAFF. The CDR3 DNA follows: TGTGCCAGTAGTTTTCGGGACAGTGGCACTGAAGCTTTCTTT. Variable domain in full (rest from reference TRBV19 and TRBJ1-1): DGGITQSPKYLFRKEGQNVTLSCEQNLNHDAMYWYRQDPGQGLRLIYYSQIVNDFQKGDIAEGYSVSREKKESFPLTVTSAQKNPTAFYLCASSFRDSGTEAFFGQGTRLTVV.

The J gene is TRBJ1-5, the V gene TRBV19, with D unresolved. Germline CDR1 reads LNHDA; CDR2 reads SQIVND (reference sequence). CDR3 length: 12 residues. V was pared by 11 bases and J by 6 bases, with 14 bases between. CDR3 nucleotides: TGTGCCTCGAGGGAGGGAGGTCAGCCCCAGCATTTT. This encodes CASREGGQPQHF.

The V and J genes are TRBV7-2 and TRBJ2-3; D possibly corresponds to TRBD2 (5 bases). The ends were cut back, 5 bases at V and 1 base at J, with 19 bases in the middle. Per germline, CDR1 SGHTA and CDR2 FQGNSA. This CDR3 comprises 17 residues. The CDR3 spells CASSRQVQGRGTDTQYF. In DNA, the CDR3 is TGTGCCAGCAGCCGACAAGTACAAGGGAGAGGCACAGATACGCAGTATTTT.

This chain joins TRBV30 and TRBJ1-1; no definite D call. CDR3 length: 14 residues. Trimming stripped 6 bases from V and 2 bases from J, with 16 bases between. From germline, CDR1 is GTSNPN and CDR2 SVGIG (reference sequence). This chain's CDR3 is CACQWGDGNTEAFF. CDR3 DNA: TGTGCCTGCCAGTGGGGAGATGGAAACACTGAAGCTTTCTTT.

V usage is TRBV7-8 and J usage is TRBJ1-1; 9 bases are shared with TRBD1. Germline V gives CDR1 SGHVS, CDR2 FQNEAQ. V shed 4 bases and J 6 bases; nucleotides not matched to a gene: 9. CDR3 length: 15 amino acids. For the CDR3, the DNA is TGTGCCAGCAGCTCAGTCCGGGACAGGGTTTCTGAAGCTTTCTTT. As protein: CASSSVRDRVSEAFF.

The chain is built from TRBV7-9 and TRBJ2-1; possibly TRBD1 for D (5 bases). Germline lookup yields CDR1 SEHNR and CDR2 FQNEAQ (reference sequence). Trimming cost V 4 bases and J 9 bases, with 16 bases left between them. The CDR3 contains 14 residues. This CDR3 is CASSSQPEGAEQFF. CDR3 nucleotides: TGTGCCAGCAGCTCCCAACCGGAAGGGGCTGAGCAGTTCTTC.

This clone was seen only once. V usage is TRBV14 and J usage is TRBJ2-3, with unresolved D. The germline gives CDR1 SGHDN, CDR2 FVKESK. The length of the CDR3 is 14 residues. Between the trimmed V and J ends, which lost 4 bases and 2 bases, there was a span of 10 bases. The CDR3 bases are TGTGCCAGCAGCCTAGATCTACCCACAGATACGCAGTATTTT. This translates into CASSLDLPTDTQYF.

The chain is built from TRBV2 and TRBJ1-5, with 7 bases that match TRBD1. This CDR3 contains 15 residues. V shed 5 bases, J shed 7 bases, and the junction held 11 bases outside the gene matches. Germline-derived CDR1 and CDR2 are SNHLY and FYNNEI. The CDR3 region has the DNA TGTGCCAGCAGTCGCCAAGGGGGCGCGGGACAGCCCCAGCATTTT. Protein: CASSRQGGAGQPQHF.

The J gene is TRBJ2-7, the V gene TRBV27, with 10 bases identical to TRBD2. Unmatched junction bases numbered 10, after V lost 5 bases and J lost 3 bases. Germline loops: CDR1 MNHEY, CDR2 SMNVEV (reference sequence). This CDR3 region has 16 residues. The chain's CDR3 is CASSTRPGTSDYEQYF. In DNA form, the CDR3 reads TGTGCCAGCAGTACAAGACCCGGGACTAGCGACTACGAGCAGTACTTC.

This sequence joins TRBV18 and TRBJ1-2, with TRBD1 matching 7 bases. CDR3 length: 20 residues. CDR1 KGHSH and CDR2 LQKENI come from the germline V gene. V was pared by 6 bases and J by 1 base, with 23 bases of the junction left unmatched. The CDR3 coding sequence is TGTGCCAGCTCGGGTCCCCCAGAGCAAAGGAACAGGGGACTTAACTATGGCTACACCTTC. Translating gives CASSGPPEQRNRGLNYGYTF.

This chain links TRBV6-4 with TRBJ1-5, with 8 bases aligning to TRBD1. The ends lost 0 bases at V and 6 bases at J; junction bases unmatched: 4. The CDR3 covers 15 residues. Germline V gene data show CDR1 as MRHNA and CDR2 as SNTAGT. In nucleotides, the CDR3 is TGTGCCAGCAGTGACTCGGCCGGGACAGGTCAGCCCCAGCATTTT. Translated: CASSDSAGTGQPQHF.

The chain uses TRBV19 and TRBJ1-2; D is possibly TRBD1 (5 bases). Germline CDR1 LNHDA, CDR2 SQIVND (reference sequence). CDR3 length equals 12 residues. V lost 7 bases and J 6 bases, leaving 12 bases between the germline ends. The CDR3 spells CASTRQGHGYTF. DNA of the CDR3: TGTGCCAGTACTCGGCAGGGCCATGGCTACACCTTC.

The genes are TRBV7-2 and TRBJ2-3; D is perhaps TRBD1 (8 bases). The CDR3 has 16 amino acids. Trimming took off 5 bases at V and 3 bases at J, with 18 bases between the two ends. CDR1 SGHTA and CDR2 FQGNSA come from the germline V gene. The chain's CDR3 is CASSITGGGWTDTQYF. CDR3 coding DNA: TGTGCCAGCAGCATTACAGGGGGGGGATGGACAGATACGCAGTATTTT.